The subject of this entry is one TCR beta chain. This entry comes from a study of T cells in narcolepsy. Profiled with immunoSEQ multiplex PCR; TCRdb holds only in-frame clones, not every one. The table includes 25,000 to 30,000 clones, about 89% detected once. V was pared by 5 bases and J by 3 bases, with 8 bases between. The CDR3 runs 12 residues. Germline V CDR1 and CDR2: MNHEY, SVGAGI. The sequenced sample was memory (CD45RA-) CD4+ T cells from blood. The gene calls are TRBV6-5 and TRBJ2-7; unclear D gene. This clonotype originated in a human donor in good health. The CDR3 bases are TGTGCCAGCAGTGATGACATCTACGAGCAGTACTTC. Translating gives CASSDDIYEQYF.